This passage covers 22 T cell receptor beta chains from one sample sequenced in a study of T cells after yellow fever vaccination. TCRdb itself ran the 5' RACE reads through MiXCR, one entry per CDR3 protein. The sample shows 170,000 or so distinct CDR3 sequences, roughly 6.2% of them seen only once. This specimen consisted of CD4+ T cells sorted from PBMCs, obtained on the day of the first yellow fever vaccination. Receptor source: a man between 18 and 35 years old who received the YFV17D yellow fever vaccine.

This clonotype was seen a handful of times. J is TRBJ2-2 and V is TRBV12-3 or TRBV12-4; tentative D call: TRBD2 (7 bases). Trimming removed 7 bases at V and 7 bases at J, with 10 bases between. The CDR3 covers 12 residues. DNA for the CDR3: TGTGCCAGCACAGGGGAGGGCGGGGAGCTGTTTTTT. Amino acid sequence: CASTGEGGELFF.

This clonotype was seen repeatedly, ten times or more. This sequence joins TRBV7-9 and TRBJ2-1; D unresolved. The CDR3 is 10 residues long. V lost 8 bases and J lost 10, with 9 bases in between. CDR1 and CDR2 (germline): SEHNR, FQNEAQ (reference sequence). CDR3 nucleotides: TGTGCCAGCTTTGGGAACGAGCAGTTCTTC. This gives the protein CASFGNEQFF.

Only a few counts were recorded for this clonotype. The CDR3 protein is CASSYLGFTGELFF. The CDR3 bases are TGTGCCAGCAGTTACCTCGGGTTCACCGGGGAGCTGTTTTTT. This chain links TRBV6-2 or TRBV6-3 with TRBJ2-2; D uncertain. Germline assignment: CDR1 MNHEY and CDR2 SVGEGT. The CDR3 sequence is 14 residues long. V was cut by 2 bases and J by 4 bases, with 8 bases left in between.

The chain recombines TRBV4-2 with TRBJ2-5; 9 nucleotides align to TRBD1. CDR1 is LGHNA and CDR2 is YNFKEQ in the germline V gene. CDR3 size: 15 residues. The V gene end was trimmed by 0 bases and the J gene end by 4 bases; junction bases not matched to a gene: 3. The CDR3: CASSQELQGAETQYF. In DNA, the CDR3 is TGTGCCAGCAGCCAAGAGCTACAGGGGGCAGAGACCCAGTACTTC.

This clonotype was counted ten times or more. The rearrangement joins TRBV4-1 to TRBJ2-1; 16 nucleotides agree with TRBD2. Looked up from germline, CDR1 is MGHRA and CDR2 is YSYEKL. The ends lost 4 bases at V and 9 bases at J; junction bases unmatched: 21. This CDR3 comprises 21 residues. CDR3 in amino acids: CASSRKVGTSGGVTNKGEQFF. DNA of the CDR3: TGCGCCAGCAGCCGGAAGGTGGGGACTAGCGGGGGGGTTACTAACAAAGGTGAGCAGTTCTTC.

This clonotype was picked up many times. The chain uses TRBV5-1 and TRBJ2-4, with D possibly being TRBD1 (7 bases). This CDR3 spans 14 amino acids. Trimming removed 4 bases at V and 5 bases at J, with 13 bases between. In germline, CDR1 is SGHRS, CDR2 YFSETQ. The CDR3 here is CASSGGTAENIQYF. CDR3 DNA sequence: TGCGCCAGCAGCGGCGGGACAGCAGAAAACATTCAGTACTTC.

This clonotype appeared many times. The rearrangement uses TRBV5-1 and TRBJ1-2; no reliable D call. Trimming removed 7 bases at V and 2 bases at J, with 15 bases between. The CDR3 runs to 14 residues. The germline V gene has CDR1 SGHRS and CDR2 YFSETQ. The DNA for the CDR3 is TGCGCCAGCCGACGGAGGGCCCGAAACTATGGCTACACCTTC. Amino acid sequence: CASRRRARNYGYTF.

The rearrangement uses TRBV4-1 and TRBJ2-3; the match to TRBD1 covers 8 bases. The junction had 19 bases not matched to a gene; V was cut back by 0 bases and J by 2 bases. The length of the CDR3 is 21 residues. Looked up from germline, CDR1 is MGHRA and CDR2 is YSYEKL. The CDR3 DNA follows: TGCGCCAGCAGCCAAGATGCGGGCAGGGGGCAAGTCGCCGCGGACACAGATACGCAGTATTTT. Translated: CASSQDAGRGQVAADTDTQYF.

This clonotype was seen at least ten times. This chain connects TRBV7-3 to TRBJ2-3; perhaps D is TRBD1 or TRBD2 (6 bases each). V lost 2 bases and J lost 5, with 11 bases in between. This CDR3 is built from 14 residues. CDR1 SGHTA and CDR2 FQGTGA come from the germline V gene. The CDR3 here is CASSLRGPGDTQYF. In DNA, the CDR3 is TGTGCCAGCAGCTTACGGGGGCCGGGAGATACGCAGTATTTT.

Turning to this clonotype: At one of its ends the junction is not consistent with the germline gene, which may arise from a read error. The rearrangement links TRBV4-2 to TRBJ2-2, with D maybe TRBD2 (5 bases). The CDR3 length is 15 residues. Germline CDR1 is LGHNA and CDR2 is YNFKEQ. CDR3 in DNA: TGTGCCAGGAGCCCCGGGGTCCTACGCACCGGGGAGCTGTTTTTT. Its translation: CARSPGVLRTGELFF.

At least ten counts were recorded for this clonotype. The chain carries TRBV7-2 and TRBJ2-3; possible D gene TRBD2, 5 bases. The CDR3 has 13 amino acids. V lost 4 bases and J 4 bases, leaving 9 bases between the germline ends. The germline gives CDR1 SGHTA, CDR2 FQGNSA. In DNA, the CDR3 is TGTGCCAGCAGCTCGGTGGGAGCAGATACGCAGTATTTT. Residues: CASSSVGADTQYF.

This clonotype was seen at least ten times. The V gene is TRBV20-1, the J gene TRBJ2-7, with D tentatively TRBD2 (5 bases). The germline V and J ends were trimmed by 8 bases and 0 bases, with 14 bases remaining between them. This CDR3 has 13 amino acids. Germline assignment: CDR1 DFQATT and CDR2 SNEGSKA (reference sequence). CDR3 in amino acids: CSCGPQSSYEQYV. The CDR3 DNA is TGCAGTTGCGGGCCTCAGAGCTCCTACGAGCAGTACGTC.

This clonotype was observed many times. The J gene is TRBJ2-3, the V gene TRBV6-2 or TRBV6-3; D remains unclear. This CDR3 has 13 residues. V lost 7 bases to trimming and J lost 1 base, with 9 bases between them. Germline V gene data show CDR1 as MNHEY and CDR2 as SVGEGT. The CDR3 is CASTYWGTDTQYF. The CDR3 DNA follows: TGTGCCAGCACCTACTGGGGCACAGATACGCAGTATTTT.

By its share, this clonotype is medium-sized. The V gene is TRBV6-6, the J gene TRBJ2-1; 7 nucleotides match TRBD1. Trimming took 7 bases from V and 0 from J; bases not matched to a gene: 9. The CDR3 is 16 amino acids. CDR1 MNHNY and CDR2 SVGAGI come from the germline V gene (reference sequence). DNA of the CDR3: TGTGCCAGCATCCTAAGGGGGACAGACTCCTACAATGAGCAGTTCTTC. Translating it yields CASILRGTDSYNEQFF.

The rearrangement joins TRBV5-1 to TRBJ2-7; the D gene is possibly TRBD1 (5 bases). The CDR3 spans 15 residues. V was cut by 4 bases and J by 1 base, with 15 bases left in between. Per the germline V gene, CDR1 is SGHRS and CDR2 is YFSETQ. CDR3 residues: CASSPFAGNSYEQYF. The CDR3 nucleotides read TGCGCCAGCAGCCCCTTCGCAGGGAATTCCTACGAGCAGTACTTC.

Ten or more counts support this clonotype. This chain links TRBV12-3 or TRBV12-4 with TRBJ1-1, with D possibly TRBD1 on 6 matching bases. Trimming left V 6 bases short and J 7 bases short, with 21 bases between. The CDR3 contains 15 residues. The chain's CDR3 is CASSLSGTKGVEAFF. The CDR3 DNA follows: TGTGCCAGCAGCCTTTCCGGGACAAAAGGAGTTGAAGCTTTCTTT.

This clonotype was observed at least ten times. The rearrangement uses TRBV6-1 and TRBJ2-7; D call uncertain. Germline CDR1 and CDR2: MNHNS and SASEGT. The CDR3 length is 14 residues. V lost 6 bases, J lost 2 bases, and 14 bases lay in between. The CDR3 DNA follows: TGTGCCAGCAGCGACCGCGACGGAGCCTACGAGCAGTACTTC. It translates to CASSDRDGAYEQYF.

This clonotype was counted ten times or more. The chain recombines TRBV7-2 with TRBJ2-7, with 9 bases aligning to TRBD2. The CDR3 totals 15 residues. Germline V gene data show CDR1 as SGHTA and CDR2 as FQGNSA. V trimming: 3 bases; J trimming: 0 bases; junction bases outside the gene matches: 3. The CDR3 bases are TGTGCCAGCAGCTTTCAGCGGGGGGCCTCCTACGAGCAGTACGTC. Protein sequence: CASSFQRGASYEQYV.

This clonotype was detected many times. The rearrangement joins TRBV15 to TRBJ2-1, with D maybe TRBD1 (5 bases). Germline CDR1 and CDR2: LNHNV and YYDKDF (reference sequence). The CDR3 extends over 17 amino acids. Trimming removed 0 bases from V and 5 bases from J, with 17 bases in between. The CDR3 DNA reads TGTGCCACCAGCAGAGAGTATGGCAGGGCCGTGCACAATGAGCAGTTCTTC. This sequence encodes CATSREYGRAVHNEQFF.

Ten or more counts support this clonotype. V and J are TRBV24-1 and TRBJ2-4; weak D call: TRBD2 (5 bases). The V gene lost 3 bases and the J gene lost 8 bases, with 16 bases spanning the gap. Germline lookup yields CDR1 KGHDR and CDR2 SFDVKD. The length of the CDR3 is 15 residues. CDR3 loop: CATSDVATGGDIQYF. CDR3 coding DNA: TGTGCCACCAGTGATGTAGCGACGGGTGGGGACATTCAGTACTTC.

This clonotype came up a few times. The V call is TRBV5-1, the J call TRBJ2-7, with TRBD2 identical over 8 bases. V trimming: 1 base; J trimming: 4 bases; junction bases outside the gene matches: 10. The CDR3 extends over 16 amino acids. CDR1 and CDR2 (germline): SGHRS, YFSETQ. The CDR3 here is CASSLSSGPQLYEQYF. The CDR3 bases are TGCGCCAGCAGCTTGTCTAGCGGGCCCCAACTGTACGAGCAGTACTTC.

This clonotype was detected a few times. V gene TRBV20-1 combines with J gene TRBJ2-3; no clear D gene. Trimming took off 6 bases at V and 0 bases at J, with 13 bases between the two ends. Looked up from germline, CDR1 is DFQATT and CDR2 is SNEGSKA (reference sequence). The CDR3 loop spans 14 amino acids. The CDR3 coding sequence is TGCAGTGCCCTTGCGGCAGGCAGCACAGATACGCAGTATTTT. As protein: CSALAAGSTDTQYF.